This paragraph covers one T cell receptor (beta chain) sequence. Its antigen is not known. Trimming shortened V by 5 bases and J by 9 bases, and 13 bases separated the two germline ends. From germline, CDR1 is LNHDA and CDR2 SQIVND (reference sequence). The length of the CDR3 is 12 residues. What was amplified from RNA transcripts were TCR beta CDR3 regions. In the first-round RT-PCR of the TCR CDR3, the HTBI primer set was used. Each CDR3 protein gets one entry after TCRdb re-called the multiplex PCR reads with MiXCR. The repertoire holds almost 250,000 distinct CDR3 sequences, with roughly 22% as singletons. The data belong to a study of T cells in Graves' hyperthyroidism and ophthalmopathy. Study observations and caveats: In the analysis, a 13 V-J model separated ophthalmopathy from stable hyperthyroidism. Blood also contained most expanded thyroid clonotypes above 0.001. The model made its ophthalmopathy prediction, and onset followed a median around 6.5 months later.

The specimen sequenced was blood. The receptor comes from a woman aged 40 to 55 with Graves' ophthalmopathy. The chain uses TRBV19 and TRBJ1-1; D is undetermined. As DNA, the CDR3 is TGTGCCAGTAGTCTTCGGCGACAAAAAGCTTTCTTT. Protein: CASSLRRQKAFF.